This is a list of T cell receptor beta chains from one sample in a study of CD8+CD57+ T cells in acquired aplastic anemia. TCRdb redid the calling of the reads with MiXCR, one entry per CDR3 protein. In the table there are under 500,000 distinct CDR3 sequences, around 33% of which are singletons. Input material: sorted CD4+, CD8+, or CD8+CD57+ T cells (not recorded which) from PBMCs. These receptors came from a human donor with aplastic anemia. Each CDR3 is given with its conserved first and last residue. The order of the fields is clone size, CDR3 length, D gene, J gene, V gene, CDR3 protein, CDR3 DNA. D genes are given only for firm matches. Part of the rows lack a size; the others show once, few, many or a class for expanded clones.

size: NA
length: 16
D: NA
J: TRBJ1-6
V: TRBV7-2
CDR3: CASSPRTTGTNSPLHF
DNA: TGTGCCAGCAGCCCGAGAACAACAGGGACTAATTCACCCCTCCACTTT

size: many
length: 11
D: NA
J: TRBJ1-1
V: TRBV20-1
CDR3: CSVNPRYEAFF
DNA: TGCAGTGTAAACCCTCGGTACGAAGCTTTCTTT

size: NA
length: 14
D: TRBD1
J: TRBJ2-3
V: TRBV7-9
CDR3: CASSAGTGGDTQYF
DNA: TGTGCCAGCAGCGCGGGGACAGGGGGAGATACGCAGTATTTT

size: many
length: 12
D: NA
J: TRBJ2-1
V: TRBV25-1
CDR3: CASRGLALEQFF
DNA: TGTGCCAGCAGAGGGTTAGCGCTAGAGCAGTTCTTC

size: many
length: 10
D: NA
J: TRBJ2-1
V: TRBV29-1
CDR3: CSAFDNEQFF
DNA: TGCAGCGCCTTTGACAATGAGCAGTTCTTC

size: few
length: 13
D: NA
J: TRBJ1-1
V: TRBV10-3
CDR3: CASSKSQGAEAFF
DNA: TGTGCCAGCAGTAAATCTCAGGGAGCTGAAGCTTTCTTT

size: many
length: 14
D: NA
J: TRBJ1-6
V: TRBV20-1
CDR3: CSANRGPPGSPLHF
DNA: TGCAGTGCGAATCGCGGCCCCCCGGGTTCACCCCTCCACTTT

size: many
length: 13
D: NA
J: TRBJ1-1
V: TRBV7-8
CDR3: CASSTERNTEAFF
DNA: TGTGCCAGCAGTACAGAGAGAAACACTGAAGCTTTCTTT

size: NA
length: 17
D: NA
J: TRBJ2-7
V: TRBV5-1
CDR3: CASSLGSGFRAPDEQYF
DNA: TGCGCCAGCAGCCTCGGTTCGGGGTTCAGGGCCCCCGACGAGCAGTACTTC

size: few
length: 13
D: NA
J: TRBJ1-1
V: TRBV9
CDR3: CASSVAMNTEAFF
DNA: TGTGCCAGCAGCGTAGCTATGAACACTGAAGCTTTCTTT

size: many
length: 14
D: NA
J: TRBJ2-7
V: TRBV20-1
CDR3: CSARDPPGIGEQYF
DNA: TGCAGTGCTAGAGATCCCCCGGGAATCGGCGAGCAGTACTTC

size: many
length: 19
D: TRBD1
J: TRBJ1-3
V: TRBV10-3
CDR3: CAISESKAGGPVSGNTIYF
DNA: TGTGCCATCAGTGAGTCGAAGGCAGGGGGCCCCGTCTCTGGAAACACCATATATTTT

size: many
length: 14
D: NA
J: TRBJ2-1
V: TRBV2
CDR3: CATGPPSSYNEQFF
DNA: TGTGCCACAGGACCGCCGAGCTCCTACAATGAGCAGTTCTTC

size: NA
length: 16
D: NA
J: TRBJ2-3
V: TRBV10-3
CDR3: CASSLWGGLSTDTQYF
DNA: TGTGCCAGCAGTTTATGGGGGGGCCTTAGCACAGATACGCAGTATTTT

size: once
length: 13
D: NA
J: TRBJ1-6
V: TRBV25-1
CDR3: CATGGVYNSPLHF
DNA: TGTGCCACGGGGGGTGTCTATAATTCACCCCTCCACTTT

size: many
length: 14
D: NA
J: TRBJ2-3
V: TRBV7-3
CDR3: CASSFGGLTDTQYF
DNA: TGTGCCAGCAGCTTTGGGGGGCTCACAGATACGCAGTATTTT

size: NA
length: 17
D: NA
J: TRBJ2-7
V: TRBV11-2
CDR3: CASSLVGGGGWSYEQYF
DNA: TGTGCCAGCAGCTTAGTTGGGGGAGGTGGTTGGTCCTACGAGCAGTACTTC

size: many
length: 13
D: NA
J: TRBJ1-5
V: TRBV7-2
CDR3: CASSSFADQPQHF
DNA: TGTGCCAGCAGCTCATTCGCAGACCAGCCCCAGCATTTT

size: few
length: 15
D: TRBD2
J: TRBJ2-7
V: TRBV11-3
CDR3: CASSLGAGTAYEQYF
DNA: TGTGCCAGCAGCCTGGGAGCGGGAACCGCCTACGAGCAGTACTTC

size: NA
length: 13
D: NA
J: TRBJ1-6
V: TRBV6-5
CDR3: CASSYSDISPLHF
DNA: TGTGCCAGCAGTTACTCAGACATTTCACCCCTCCACTTT

size: many
length: 13
D: NA
J: TRBJ2-2
V: TRBV7-2
CDR3: CASSLTFPGELFF
DNA: TGTGCCAGCAGCTTAACGTTTCCCGGGGAGCTGTTTTTT

size: NA
length: 13
D: NA
J: TRBJ2-1
V: TRBV11-2
CDR3: CASSLKAGNEQFF
DNA: TGTGCCAGCAGCTTAAAGGCTGGCAATGAGCAGTTCTTC

size: many
length: 13
D: NA
J: TRBJ1-1
V: TRBV2
CDR3: CASRGDRVTEAFF
DNA: TGTGCCAGCAGGGGGGACCGCGTTACTGAAGCTTTCTTT